The 27 T cell receptor beta chains listed next were all sequenced from one sample in a study of T cell responses to AZD1222 COVID-19 vaccine. Profiled with immunoSEQ multiplex PCR; TCRdb holds only in-frame clones, not every one. The table records some 140,000 clones, 91% of them present only once. The sample was peripheral blood, taken 28 days after the second AZD1222 dose. The receptors here all came from an adult who received the AZD1222 COVID-19 vaccine.

The chain links TRBV6-5 to TRBJ1-1, with a possible D match to TRBD1 (5 bases). The length of the CDR3 is 13 residues. V was trimmed by 6 bases and J by 8 bases, leaving 16 bases between them. The germline V gene has CDR1 MNHEY and CDR2 SVGAGI. DNA of the CDR3: TGTGCCAGCAGGGGGACGGCCGCAGGGGAAGCTTTCTTT. Residues: CASRGTAAGEAFF.

The chain carries TRBV7-8 and TRBJ2-7, with D possibly called TRBD1 or TRBD2 (5 bases each). V shed 5 bases and J shed 3 bases, with 14 bases lying between them. The CDR3 extends over 14 amino acids. The germline V gene encodes CDR1 SGHVS and CDR2 FQNEAQ. The CDR3 DNA is TGTGCCAGCAGCCTCCGGGACCGGGGCTACGAGCAGTACGTC. The encoded protein is CASSLRDRGYEQYV.

This chain joins TRBV11-3 and TRBJ1-3; D uncertain. Germline-derived CDR1 and CDR2 are SGHNT and YENEEA. There are 12 residues in the CDR3. The V and J ends lost 2 bases and 4 bases respectively, with 3 bases between them. The CDR3 DNA follows: TGTGCCAGCAGCTTAAACGGAAACACCATATATTTT. Protein product: CASSLNGNTIYF.

CDR3 protein: CASSLDRDEQYV. DNA of the CDR3: TGTGCCAGCAGCTTGGACAGGGACGAGCAGTACGTC. The V call is TRBV7-9, the J call TRBJ2-7; 8 bases agree with TRBD1. The CDR3 sequence is 12 residues long. The germline gives CDR1 SEHNR, CDR2 FQNEAQ (reference sequence). Trimming cost V 3 bases and J 5 bases; bases outside gene matches: 0.

The chain couples TRBV12-5 to TRBJ2-3; D might be TRBD2 (7 bases). The V end lost 0 bases, the J end lost 1 base, and 17 bases lay between the germline ends. This CDR3 is 18 amino acids long. Germline V gene sequence: CDR1 LGHNT, CDR2 FRNRAP. Written as DNA, the CDR3 is TGTGCTAGTGGTTTGGTACTGTTCGGGGGGCGGGGCACAGATACGCAGTATTTT. This gives the protein CASGLVLFGGRGTDTQYF. Full variable domain (outside the CDR3, taken from reference TRBV12-5 and TRBJ2-3): DARVTQTPRHKVTEMGQEVTMRCQPILGHNTVFWYRQTMMQGLELLAYFRNRAPLDDSGMPKDRFSAEMPDATLATLKIQPSEPRDSAVYFCASGLVLFGGRGTDTQYFGPGTRLTVL.

The chain combines TRBV6-5 with TRBJ2-7; tentative D call: TRBD1 (6 bases). Germline V lookup: CDR1 MNHEY, CDR2 SVGAGI. V lost 5 bases and J 0 bases, leaving 14 bases between the germline ends. The length of the CDR3 is 15 residues. CDR3 sequence: CASSRYLDSSYEQYF. The CDR3, as DNA: TGTGCCAGCAGTCGCTACTTGGACAGCTCCTACGAGCAGTACTTC.

J is TRBJ1-2 and V is TRBV5-4; D uncertain. Germline V lookup: CDR1 SGHNT, CDR2 YYREEE (reference sequence). The V and J ends lost 0 bases and 6 bases respectively, with 6 bases between them. The CDR3 has 12 amino acids. In nucleotides, the CDR3 is TGTGCCAGCAGCTTGGCCACGGATGGCTACACCTTC. Amino acids: CASSLATDGYTF.

This chain joins TRBV4-3 and TRBJ2-3; possible D gene TRBD2, 6 bases. Deletions cut 1 base from V and 4 bases from J, with 9 bases between. Germline V gene data show CDR1 as LGHNA and CDR2 as YSLEER. The CDR3 spans 14 residues. CDR3 coding DNA: TGCGCCAGCAGCCAAGGGATAGCGGCAGATACGCAGTATTTT. Protein sequence: CASSQGIAADTQYF.

The chain uses TRBV28 and TRBJ2-3, with a weak D call TRBD1 (5 bases). CDR3 size: 14 residues. V lost 5 bases, J lost 1 base, and 10 bases lay in between. CDR1 is MDHEN, CDR2 SYDVKM, per germline. This chain's CDR3 is CASSLGQGTDTQYF. For the CDR3, the DNA is TGTGCCAGCAGTCTGGGGCAGGGCACAGATACGCAGTATTTT.

The rearrangement links TRBV4-3 to TRBJ2-3, with 8 bases matching TRBD1. The V and J ends lost 0 bases and 2 bases, in that order; junction bases with no gene match: 4. The length of the CDR3 is 16 residues. Germline V gene lookup returns CDR1 LGHNA and CDR2 YSLEER. As DNA, the CDR3 is TGCGCCAGCAGCCAAGAGTACAGGGGGGCCACAGATACGCAGTATTTT. Translating it yields CASSQEYRGATDTQYF.

V usage is TRBV4-1 and J usage is TRBJ2-1; D is possibly TRBD1 (6 bases). This CDR3 contains 18 residues. CDR1 is MGHRA and CDR2 is YSYEKL in the germline V gene. V was clipped by 0 bases and J by 5 bases, with 20 bases between them. The CDR3 sequence: CASSQDGNETGVHNEQFF. The DNA of the CDR3 is TGCGCCAGCAGCCAAGATGGTAACGAGACAGGAGTCCACAATGAGCAGTTCTTC.

The V and J genes are TRBV9 and TRBJ2-2; 10 bases fit TRBD1. The CDR3 has 17 residues. Germline CDR1 is SGDLS and CDR2 is YYNGEE. V lost 4 bases, J lost 2 bases, and 8 bases stayed unmatched. The CDR3 here is CASSPRRQGANTGELFF. The CDR3 bases are TGTGCCAGCAGCCCCCGCCGACAGGGGGCTAACACCGGGGAGCTGTTTTTT. Together with reference TRBV9 and TRBJ2-2, the CDR3 gives the full variable domain: DSGVTQTPKHLITATGQRVTLRCSPRSGDLSVYWYQQSLDQGLQFLIQYYNGEERAKGNILERFSAQQFPDLHSELNLSSLELGDSALYFCASSPRRQGANTGELFFGEGSRLTVL.

The genes are TRBV11-2 and TRBJ2-3; 10 nucleotides align to TRBD2. This CDR3 spans 18 amino acids. CDR1 is SGHAT and CDR2 is FQNNGV in the germline V gene. Trimming took 1 base from V and 2 from J; bases not matched to a gene: 9. The CDR3 nucleotides read TGTGCCAGCAGCTTAGGGAGGCTAGCGGGAGCGTTCACAGATACGCAGTATTTT. Protein product: CASSLGRLAGAFTDTQYF.

This chain connects TRBV7-2 to TRBJ1-3; D gene ambiguous. CDR3 length equals 13 residues. The V end lost 6 bases, the J end lost 4 bases, and 10 bases lay between the germline ends. In germline, CDR1 is SGHTA, CDR2 FQGNSA. CDR3 residues: CASSERAGNTIYF. CDR3 nucleotides: TGTGCCAGCAGTGAAAGGGCGGGAAACACCATATATTTT.

V usage is TRBV4-1 and J usage is TRBJ1-4, with 9 positions matching TRBD1. CDR3 size: 14 residues. The trim removed 2 bases at V and 10 bases at J, leaving 5 bases unmatched. Germline V gives CDR1 MGHRA, CDR2 YSYEKL. CDR3 sequence reads: CASSQTRQGGKLFF. The CDR3 nucleotides are TGCGCCAGCAGCCAAACCCGACAGGGGGGAAAACTGTTTTTT.

This clone has only a few counts. CDR3 amino acids: CASSWGRDYMYGYTF. DNA of the CDR3: TGTGCCAGCAGTTGGGGCCGGGACTATATGTATGGCTACACCTTC. This chain connects TRBV27 to TRBJ1-2, with D perhaps TRBD1 (5 bases). Between the trimmed V and J ends, which lost 4 bases and 5 bases, there was a span of 17 bases. Germline V gene data show CDR1 as MNHEY and CDR2 as SMNVEV (reference sequence). The CDR3 is 15 amino acids.

As DNA, the CDR3 is TGTGCCAGCAGCCCAGCTCGGGGCACTGAAGCTTTCTTT. It specifies CASSPARGTEAFF. The chain links TRBV7-6 to TRBJ1-1; D unclear. CDR1 and CDR2 from the germline V gene are SGHVS and FNYEAQ. The CDR3 totals 13 residues. V lost 5 bases, J lost 4 bases, and 11 bases lay in between.

On this clone: Mismatch with germline at one junction end may stem from a read error. The V call is TRBV18, the J call TRBJ1-1, with D unresolved. Germline CDR1 is KGHSH and CDR2 is LQKENI. The CDR3 sequence is 15 residues long. CDR3 region: CVSSPRVNMNTEAFF. For the CDR3, the DNA is TGTGTCAGCTCACCACGGGTCAATATGAACACTGAAGCTTTCTTT. The whole variable domain, filled in from reference TRBV18 and TRBJ1-1, reads NAGVMQNPRHLVRRRGQEARLRCSPMKGHSHVYWYRQLPEEGLKFMVYLQKENIIDESGMPKERFSAEFPKEGPSILRIQQVVRGDSAAYFCVSSPRVNMNTEAFFGQGTRLTVV.

The rearrangement links TRBV24-1 to TRBJ1-5; 9 positions match TRBD1. J was trimmed by 7 bases and V by 2 bases; bases with no gene match: 8. This CDR3 is built from 16 residues. Germline V gives CDR1 KGHDR, CDR2 SFDVKD. In DNA, the CDR3 is TGTGCCACCAGTGATTCACAGGGGACAGGGACCCAGCCCCAGCATTTT. Translating gives CATSDSQGTGTQPQHF.

The chain uses TRBV6-5 and TRBJ1-1; TRBD1 might be the D (6 bases). CDR3 length equals 14 residues. V was trimmed by 2 bases and J by 1 base, leaving 8 bases between them. Germline V gene sequence: CDR1 MNHEY, CDR2 SVGAGI. The CDR3 nucleotides are TGTGCCAGCAGTTACCCGGGACAGAACACTGAAGCTTTCTTT. Its translation is CASSYPGQNTEAFF.

Written as DNA, the CDR3 is TGCGCCAGCAGCTTGTCCGAGACAGGGTCCTACAATGAGCAGTTCTTC. Amino acids: CASSLSETGSYNEQFF. V gene TRBV5-1 combines with J gene TRBJ2-1; 7 bases align to TRBD1. The CDR3 covers 16 residues. Germline V gene lookup returns CDR1 SGHRS and CDR2 YFSETQ. V trimming: 1 base; J trimming: 1 base; junction bases outside the gene matches: 5.

The V and J genes are TRBV18 and TRBJ2-1; 14 bases match TRBD2. This CDR3 has 14 amino acids. V gave up 6 bases and J gave up 6 bases; unmatched junction bases: 1. The germline V gene encodes CDR1 KGHSH and CDR2 LQKENI. CDR3: CASSGLAGGNEQFF. Here the CDR3 DNA reads TGTGCCAGCTCCGGACTAGCGGGAGGCAATGAGCAGTTCTTC.

This clone has a single count. V usage is TRBV12-2 and J usage is TRBJ2-1. TRBV12-2 is assigned pseudogene status. The CDR3 covers 16 residues. The CDR3 DNA reads TGTGCAAGTCGCTTAGCGCAGGCAGGGACGCGCGATGAGCAGTTCTTC. Residues: CASRLAQAGTRDEQFF.

The gene calls are TRBV7-9 and TRBJ2-3, with 7 nucleotides matching TRBD2. Germline CDR1 is SEHNR and CDR2 is FQNEAQ (reference sequence). Germline trimming cut 5 bases from V and 1 base from J; bases unmatched to any gene: 3. This CDR3 has 14 amino acids. In DNA form, the CDR3 reads TGTGCCAGCAGCGGCGGGAGCCGCACAGATACGCAGTATTTT. Its protein product is CASSGGSRTDTQYF.

In its sample, this clone was seen a few times. The rearrangement uses TRBV14 and TRBJ1-5; 7 positions agree with TRBD1. J lost 14 bases, V lost 5 bases, and 12 bases had no gene match. The germline V gene encodes CDR1 SGHDN and CDR2 FVKESK. The length of the CDR3 is 13 residues. The chain's CDR3 is CASSITSGTAKHF. In DNA form, the CDR3 reads TGTGCCAGCAGCATTACTTCCGGGACAGCCAAGCATTTT.

The chain uses TRBV7-9 and TRBJ2-5; no firm D call. The CDR3 covers 11 residues. The V gene lost 7 bases and the J gene lost 5 bases, with 8 bases spanning the gap. Germline V gene sequence: CDR1 SEHNR, CDR2 FQNEAQ (reference sequence). CDR3 sequence: CASTLRETQYF. The DNA for the CDR3 is TGTGCCAGCACCCTAAGGGAGACCCAGTACTTC.

V usage is TRBV3-1 (or the pseudogene TRBV3-2) and J usage is TRBJ2-3; 8 nucleotides line up with TRBD2. This CDR3 contains 16 residues. Per germline, CDR1 LGHDT and CDR2 YNNKEL (reference sequence). V lost 1 base, J lost 1 base, and 4 bases stayed unmatched. The CDR3 region has the DNA TGTGCCAGCAGCCAAGGAATACTAGCGGGCACAGATACGCAGTATTTT. This translates into CASSQGILAGTDTQYF.